The 9 T cell receptor beta chains in this list originate from one sample, sequenced in a study of blood T cells in healthy people across ages. Next came a second PCR, run for about 7 to 12 cycles, which used a sample-barcoded 5' primer along with a J-beta primer mix. TCRdb redid the calling of the 5' RACE reads with MiXCR, one entry per CDR3 protein. The repertoire consists of hundreds of thousands of distinct CDR3 sequences, with 20% to 25% occurring once and the leading ten covering 3.6%. The material sequenced was blood. These receptors originate from an older man in good health.

V gene TRBV3-1 combines with J gene TRBJ2-1, with a tentative D call TRBD2 (5 bases). Germline V gene sequence: CDR1 LGHDT, CDR2 YNNKEL (reference sequence). This CDR3 has 14 amino acids. V dropped 4 bases and J dropped 9 bases, with 16 bases sitting between them. Written as DNA, the CDR3 is TGTGCCAGCAGCCCCCAAGAGACTATGGGTGAGCAGTTCTTC. As protein: CASSPQETMGEQFF.

This clonotype was picked up many times. This chain connects TRBV20-1 to TRBJ2-1; TRBD2 agrees at 9 bases. The CDR3 is 16 residues long. J gave up 6 bases and V 3 bases, and 12 bases lay outside the gene matches. CDR1 is DFQATT and CDR2 is SNEGSKA in the germline V gene (reference sequence). CDR3 sequence reads: CSASPGTSSLGNEQFF. CDR3 in DNA: TGCAGTGCTAGTCCCGGGACTAGCAGTTTGGGCAATGAGCAGTTCTTC.

This clonotype occurred a few times. V gene TRBV10-3 combines with J gene TRBJ2-3; 11 nucleotides line up with TRBD2. This CDR3 is built from 18 residues. Trimming cost V 3 bases and J 0 bases; bases outside gene matches: 8. Germline V gene lookup returns CDR1 ENHRY and CDR2 SYGVKD. As DNA, the CDR3 is TGTGCCATCAGTGATCAACTAGCGGGGGAAACTAGCACAGATACGCAGTATTTT. Translation: CAISDQLAGETSTDTQYF.

The chain couples TRBV6-6 to TRBJ2-3; D perhaps matches TRBD2 (7 bases). Per germline, CDR1 MNHNY and CDR2 SVGAGI (reference sequence). Deletions cut 5 bases from V and 4 bases from J, with 19 bases between. This CDR3 region has 16 residues. The CDR3 nucleotides read TGTGCCAGCAGTCTCGTTGGGGGGGCTAGAGCAGATACGCAGTATTTT. Residues: CASSLVGGARADTQYF.

The V and J genes are TRBV3-1 and TRBJ1-4; D gene ambiguous. V was clipped by 3 bases and J by 10 bases, with 9 bases between them. The CDR3 extends over 12 amino acids. Germline V lookup: CDR1 LGHDT, CDR2 YNNKEL (reference sequence). The CDR3 sequence: CASSQNAGKLFF. The CDR3 DNA follows: TGTGCCAGCAGCCAGAATGCCGGAAAACTGTTTTTT.

This clonotype was seen many times. The J gene is TRBJ2-7, the V gene TRBV7-2; the D is unclear. CDR3 size: 12 residues. Trimming pared 1 base from V and 1 base from J, leaving 2 bases between. Germline V gene lookup returns CDR1 SGHTA and CDR2 FQGNSA. CDR3 protein: CASSLESYEQYF. CDR3 DNA sequence: TGTGCCAGCAGCTTAGAGTCCTACGAGCAGTACTTC.

This clonotype was seen a handful of times. This chain uses TRBV28 with TRBJ1-6, with D unresolved. Germline V gene data show CDR1 as MDHEN and CDR2 as SYDVKM. V was shortened by 6 bases and J by 8 bases, with 29 bases between the two germline ends. CDR3 length: 19 amino acids. CDR3 amino acids: CASSKPKGLGSMWDSPLHF. Written as DNA, the CDR3 is TGTGCCAGCAGCAAACCGAAAGGGCTCGGATCAATGTGGGATTCACCCCTCCACTTT.

In its sample, this clonotype was seen a few times. V is TRBV20-1 and J is TRBJ1-1; possibly TRBD1 for D (5 bases). Per the germline V gene, CDR1 is DFQATT and CDR2 is SNEGSKA (reference sequence). This CDR3 has 14 residues. V lost 3 bases, J lost 1 base, and 12 bases lay in between. CDR3 protein: CSARGGPGNTEAFF. The CDR3 region has the DNA TGCAGTGCTAGGGGGGGACCAGGGAACACTGAAGCTTTCTTT.

This clonotype was detected ten times or more. V usage is TRBV7-8 and J usage is TRBJ2-1, with 14 bases identical to TRBD2. V shed 5 bases and J 0 bases; nucleotides not matched to a gene: 6. CDR1 is SGHVS and CDR2 is FQNEAQ in the germline V gene. The CDR3 runs 18 residues. The CDR3 here is CASSLGLAGGSSYNEQFF. DNA for the CDR3: TGTGCCAGCAGCCTAGGACTAGCGGGAGGCAGCTCCTACAATGAGCAGTTCTTC. Together with reference TRBV7-8 and TRBJ2-1, the CDR3 gives the full variable domain: GAGVSQSPRYKVAKRGQDVALRCDPISGHVSLFWYQQALGQGPEFLTYFQNEAQLDKSGLPSDRFFAERPEGSVSTLKIQRTQQEDSAVYLCASSLGLAGGSSYNEQFFGPGTRLTVL.